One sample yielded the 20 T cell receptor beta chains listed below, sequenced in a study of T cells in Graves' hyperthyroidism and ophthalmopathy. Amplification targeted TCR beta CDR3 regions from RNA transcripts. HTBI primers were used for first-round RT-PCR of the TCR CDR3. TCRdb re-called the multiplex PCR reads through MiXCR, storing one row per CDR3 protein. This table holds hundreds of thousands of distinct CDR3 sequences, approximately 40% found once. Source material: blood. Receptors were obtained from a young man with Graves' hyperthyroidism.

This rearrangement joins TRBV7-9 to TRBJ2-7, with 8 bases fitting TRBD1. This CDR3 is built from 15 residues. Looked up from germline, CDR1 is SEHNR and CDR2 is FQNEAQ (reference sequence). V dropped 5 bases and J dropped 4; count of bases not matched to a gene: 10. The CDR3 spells CASSPSSRGRYEQYF. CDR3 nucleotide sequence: TGTGCCAGCAGCCCATCCTCCAGGGGGCGGTACGAGCAGTACTTC.

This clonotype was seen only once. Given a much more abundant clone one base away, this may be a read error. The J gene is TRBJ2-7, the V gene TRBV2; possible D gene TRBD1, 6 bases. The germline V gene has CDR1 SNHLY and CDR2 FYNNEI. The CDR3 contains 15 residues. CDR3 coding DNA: TGTGCCAGCAGTGCACCGGGACAAACCGCCTACGAGCAGCACTTC. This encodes CASSAPGQTAYEQHF.

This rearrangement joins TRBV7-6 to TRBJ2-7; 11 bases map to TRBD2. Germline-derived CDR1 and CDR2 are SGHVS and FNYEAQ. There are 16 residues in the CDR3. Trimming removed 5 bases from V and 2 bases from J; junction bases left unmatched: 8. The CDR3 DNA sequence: TGTGCCAGCAGCGAAGGGGGGACTAGCGGAGCCTACGAGCAGTACTTC. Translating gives CASSEGGTSGAYEQYF.

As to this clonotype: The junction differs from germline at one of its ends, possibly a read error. CDR3 sequence: CASSYSGVSGNTTYF. CDR3 sequence (DNA): TGTGCCAGCAGTTACTCTGGGGTCAGCGGAAACACCACATATTTT. The J gene is TRBJ1-3, the V gene TRBV10-3; D is unclear. Per germline, CDR1 ENHRY and CDR2 SYGVKD. This CDR3 has 15 amino acids.

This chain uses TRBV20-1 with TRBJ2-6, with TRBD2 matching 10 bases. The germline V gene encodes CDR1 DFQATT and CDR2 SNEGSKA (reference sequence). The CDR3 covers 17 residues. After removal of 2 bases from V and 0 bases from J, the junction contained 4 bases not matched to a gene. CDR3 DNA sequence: TGCAGTGCTAGATCGGCTAGCGGGAGCTCTGGGGCCAACGTCCTGACTTTC. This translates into CSARSASGSSGANVLTF.

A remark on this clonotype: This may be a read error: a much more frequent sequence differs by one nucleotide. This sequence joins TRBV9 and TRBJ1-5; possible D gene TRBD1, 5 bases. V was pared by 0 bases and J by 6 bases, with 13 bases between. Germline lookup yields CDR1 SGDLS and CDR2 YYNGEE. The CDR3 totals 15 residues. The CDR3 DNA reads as TGTGCCAGCAGCGTAGGAGGGGTTGGAGGTCAGCCCCAGCATTTT. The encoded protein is CASSVGGVGGQPQHF.

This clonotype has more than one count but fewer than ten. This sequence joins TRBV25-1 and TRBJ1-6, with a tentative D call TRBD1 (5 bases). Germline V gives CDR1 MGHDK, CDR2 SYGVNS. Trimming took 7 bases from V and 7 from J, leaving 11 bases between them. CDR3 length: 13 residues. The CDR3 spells CASTRGQNSPLHF. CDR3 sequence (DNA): TGTGCCAGCACAAGGGGCCAAAATTCACCCCTCCACTTT.

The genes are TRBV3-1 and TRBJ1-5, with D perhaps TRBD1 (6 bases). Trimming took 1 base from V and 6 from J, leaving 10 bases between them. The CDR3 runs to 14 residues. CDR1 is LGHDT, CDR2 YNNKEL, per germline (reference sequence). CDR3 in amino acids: CASSQGTDGQPQHF. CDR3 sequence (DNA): TGTGCCAGCAGCCAAGGGACAGACGGTCAGCCCCAGCATTTT.

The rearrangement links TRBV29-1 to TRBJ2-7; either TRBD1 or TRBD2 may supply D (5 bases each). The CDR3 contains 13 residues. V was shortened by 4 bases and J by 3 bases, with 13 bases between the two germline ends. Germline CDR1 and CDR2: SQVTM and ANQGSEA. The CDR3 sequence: CSVGGVVDYEQYF. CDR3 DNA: TGCAGCGTTGGAGGGGTAGTTGACTACGAGCAGTACTTC.

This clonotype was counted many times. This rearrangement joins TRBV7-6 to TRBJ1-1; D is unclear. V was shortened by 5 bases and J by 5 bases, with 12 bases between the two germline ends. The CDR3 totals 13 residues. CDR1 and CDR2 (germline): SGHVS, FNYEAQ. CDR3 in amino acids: CASSPTRRTEAFF. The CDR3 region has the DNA TGTGCCAGCAGCCCTACTCGTCGAACTGAAGCTTTCTTT.

The CDR3 DNA reads TGTGCCAGCAGCCCGGGACAGCTCCTTGGCTACACCTTC. Translated, it gives CASSPGQLLGYTF. The chain uses TRBV12-3 or TRBV12-4 and TRBJ1-2, with 7 bases aligning to TRBD1. Losses at the gene ends were 6 bases for V and 7 bases for J; bases not matched to a gene: 8. The CDR3 spans 13 residues.

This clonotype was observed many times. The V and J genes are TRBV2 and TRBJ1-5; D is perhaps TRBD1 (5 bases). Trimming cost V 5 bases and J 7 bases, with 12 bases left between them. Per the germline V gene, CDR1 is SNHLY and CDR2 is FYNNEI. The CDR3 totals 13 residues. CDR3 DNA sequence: TGTGCCAGCAGTTTCGACAGAACCCAGCCCCAGCATTTT. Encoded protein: CASSFDRTQPQHF.

This chain's CDR3 is CASSPRGRAYEQYF. In nucleotides, the CDR3 is TGTGCCAGCAGCCCTAGGGGGCGAGCCTACGAGCAGTACTTC. The chain links TRBV7-3 to TRBJ2-7; 7 nucleotides line up with TRBD1. The CDR3 extends over 14 amino acids. The V gene's germline CDR1 is SGHTA and CDR2 FQGTGA. Germline trimming cut 5 bases from V and 2 bases from J; bases unmatched to any gene: 6.

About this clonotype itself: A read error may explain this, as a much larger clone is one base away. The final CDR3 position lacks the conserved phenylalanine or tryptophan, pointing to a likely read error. CDR3 amino acids: CAISSTGTRGNTEAFC. The CDR3 coding sequence is TGTGCCATCAGCTCGACCGGGACGAGAGGGAACACTGAAGCTTTCTGT. J is TRBJ1-1 and V is TRBV10-3, with a weak D call TRBD1 (5 bases). The CDR3 has 16 residues. Germline loops: CDR1 ENHRY, CDR2 SYGVKD. V was clipped by 6 bases and J by 1 base, with 18 bases between them.

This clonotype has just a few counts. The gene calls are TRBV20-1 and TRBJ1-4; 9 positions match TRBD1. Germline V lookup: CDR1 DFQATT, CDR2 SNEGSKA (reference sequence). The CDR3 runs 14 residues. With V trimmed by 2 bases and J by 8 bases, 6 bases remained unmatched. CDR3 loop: CSARLRQGGEKLFF. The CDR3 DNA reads TGCAGTGCTAGACTCCGACAGGGGGGAGAAAAACTGTTTTTT.

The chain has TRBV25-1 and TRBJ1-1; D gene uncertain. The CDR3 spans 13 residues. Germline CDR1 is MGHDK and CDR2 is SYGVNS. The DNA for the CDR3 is TGTGCTAGACGGGGAAGCATGAACACTGAAGCTTTCTTT. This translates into CARRGSMNTEAFF.

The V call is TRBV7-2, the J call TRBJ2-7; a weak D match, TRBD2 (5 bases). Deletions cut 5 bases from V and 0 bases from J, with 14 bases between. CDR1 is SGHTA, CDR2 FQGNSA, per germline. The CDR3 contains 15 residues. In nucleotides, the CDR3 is TGTGCCAGCAGCCCGGAGGACGGCCGCTCCTACGAGCAGTACTTC. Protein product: CASSPEDGRSYEQYF.

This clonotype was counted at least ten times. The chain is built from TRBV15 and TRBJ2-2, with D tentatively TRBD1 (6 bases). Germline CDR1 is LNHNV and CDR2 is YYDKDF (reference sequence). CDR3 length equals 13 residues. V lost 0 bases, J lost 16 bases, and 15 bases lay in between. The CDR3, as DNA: TGTGCCACCAGCAGAGATAAGGGACACGACAGGTTTTTT. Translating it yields CATSRDKGHDRFF.

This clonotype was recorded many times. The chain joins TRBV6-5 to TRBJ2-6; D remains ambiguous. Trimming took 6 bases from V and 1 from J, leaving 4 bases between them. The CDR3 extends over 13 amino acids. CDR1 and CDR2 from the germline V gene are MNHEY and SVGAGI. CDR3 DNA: TGTGCCAGCAGGCAGTCTGGGGCCAACGTCCTGACTTTC. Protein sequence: CASRQSGANVLTF.

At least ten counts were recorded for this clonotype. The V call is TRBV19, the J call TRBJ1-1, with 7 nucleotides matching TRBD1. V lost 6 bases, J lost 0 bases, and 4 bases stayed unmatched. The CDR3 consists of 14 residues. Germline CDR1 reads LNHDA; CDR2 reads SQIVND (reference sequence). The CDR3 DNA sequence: TGTGCCAGTAGATACAGGGGTATGAACACTGAAGCTTTCTTT. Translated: CASRYRGMNTEAFF.